Given below is one TCR beta chain in context. Its antigen is undetermined. On sorted subsets, replicate PCRs used 150 to 250 ng DNA, or 25,000 to 35,000 T cell genomes. The assay was immunoSEQ multiplex PCR, and TCRdb's table has in-frame clones only and misses some. This table has about 2.4 million clones, roughly 93% appearing once. These data come from a study of shared clonotypes between healthy human individuals. Whole-study findings and limits: The naive CD4 repertoires of several donors were compared, and about 5% of clonotypes were shared. Naive subsets typically showed greater estimated richness than memory subsets.

The receptor was derived from a man between 18 and 29 years old in good health. Some clones in this sample may be carry-over from other donors' samples. Source material: naive CD4+ T cells from PBMCs. Subset meaning: CD45RA+ positively selected.

CDR3 nucleotides: TGTGCCATCTGGAGTACGGGCAACACTGAAGCTTTCTTT. Protein: CAIWSTGNTEAFF. This chain connects TRBV10-3 to TRBJ1-1; D gene uncertain. Germline V CDR1 and CDR2: ENHRY, SYGVKD. This CDR3 has 13 residues. V was clipped by 8 bases and J by 2 bases, with 12 bases between them.